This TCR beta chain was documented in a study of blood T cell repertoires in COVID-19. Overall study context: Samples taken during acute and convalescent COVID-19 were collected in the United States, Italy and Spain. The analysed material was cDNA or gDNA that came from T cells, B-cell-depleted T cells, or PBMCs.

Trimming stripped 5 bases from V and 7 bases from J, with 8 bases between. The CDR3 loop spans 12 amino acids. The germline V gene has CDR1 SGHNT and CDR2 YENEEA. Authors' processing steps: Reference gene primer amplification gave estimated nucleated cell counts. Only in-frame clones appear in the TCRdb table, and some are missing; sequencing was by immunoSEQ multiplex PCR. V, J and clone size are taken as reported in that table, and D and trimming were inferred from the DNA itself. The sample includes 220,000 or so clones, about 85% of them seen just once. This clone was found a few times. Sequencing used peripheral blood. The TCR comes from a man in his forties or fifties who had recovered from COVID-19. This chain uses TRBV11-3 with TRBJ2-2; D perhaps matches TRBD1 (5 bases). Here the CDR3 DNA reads TGTGCCAGCAGCCCCCAGGGCGGGGAGCTGTTTTTT. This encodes CASSPQGGELFF. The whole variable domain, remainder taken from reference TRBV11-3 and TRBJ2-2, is EAGVVQSPRYKIIEKKQPVAFWCNPISGHNTLYWYLQNLGQGPELLIRYENEEAVDDSQLPKDRFSAERLKGVDSTLKIQPAELGDSAVYLCASSPQGGELFFGEGSRLTVL.